The T cell receptor beta chain under discussion was sequenced for a study of read filtering for tumor transcriptome and immune sequencing. Study context: The cohort had some 16 men and more than 11 women aged roughly 40 to 90, mean about 66 years.

The library was built from roughly 400 ng RNA with molecular barcoded adaptors for alpha/delta and beta/gamma chains. TCRdb reprocessed the reads with MiXCR, giving one entry per CDR3 protein. The sample records about 130,000 distinct CDR3 sequences, approximately 13% being singletons. This clonotype was detected ten times or more. Germline assignment: CDR1 LGHDT and CDR2 YNNKEL (reference sequence). V lost 4 bases and J 3 bases, leaving 13 bases between the germline ends. The CDR3 is 15 amino acids. The V gene is TRBV3-1, the J gene TRBJ1-5; no clear D. The sample was a population of CD138-negative cells sorted from bone marrow. The TCR originated in a donor at least 40 years old with multiple myeloma. CDR3 coding DNA: TGTGCCAGCAGCCCCCACACCCCTCCCAATCAGCCCCAGCATTTT. It yields the protein CASSPHTPPNQPQHF.